This TCR beta chain was obtained from a study of T cell responses to AZD1222 COVID-19 vaccine. Libraries were prepared by immunoSEQ multiplex PCR; TCRdb keeps only in-frame clonotypes and omits some of them. This sample has 90,000 to 150,000 clones, with 80% to 90% found just once. On this clone: Antigen unknown.

Study results and caveats: Nearly half of spike-specific TCRs reportedly go after variant regions that carry no mutations. The repertoires were collected only after the peak T cell response.

Pooled together were second doses at about 4 or about 12 weeks. V dropped 2 bases and J dropped 4 bases, with 17 bases sitting between them. The CDR3 is 15 amino acids. Germline V lookup: CDR1 GTSNPN, CDR2 SVGIG (reference sequence). The specimen was peripheral blood, collected 28 days after the second AZD1222 dose. The chain carries TRBV30 and TRBJ1-2, with D hard to call. The sequence derives from an adult who received the AZD1222 COVID-19 vaccine. CDR3 DNA sequence: TGTGCCTGGAGTAGGGTTGGATCGGGATTCTATGGCTACACCTTC. Translating it yields CAWSRVGSGFYGYTF.